The rows below give T cell receptor beta chains drawn from one sample of a study of OX40 agonist ivuxolimab in advanced cancers. TCRdb's copy holds only in-frame clones and misses some; the assay was immunoSEQ multiplex PCR. The data contain 45,000 to 65,000 clones, roughly 87% of them singletons. This material consisted of CD4+ or CD8+ T cells sorted from blood, taken in a trial of the OX40 agonist ivuxolimab. Receptors originate from an adult with an advanced solid tumor such as melanoma, head and neck, liver or kidney cancer. Both conserved end residues are part of each CDR3. Clone size is shown for a subset of rows, as once, few, many or a class of expanded clone.

TRBV19 few CATDGTGSYTF
TRBV27 - CASSPGTWNTEAFF
TRBV5-5 - CASSLVEARRLNTGELFF
TRBV7-3 - CASSLTGAGDTQYF
TRBV5-3 once CARRATGVNYGYTF
TRBV13 - CASSLLELAGNTIYF
TRBV6-1 - CGCRQGYYEQYF
TRBV29-1 - CSGKTGGNYGYTF
TRBV5-4 - CASSLVGSGSEQFF
TRBV13 - CASSSRDSNTEAFF
TRBV7-9 - CASSPGLTYEQYF
TRBV20-1 - CSATELLEQYF
TRBV5-1 - CASRALVPETQYF
TRBV27 - CASSSGNQPQHF
TRBV7-9 - CASSATGAGANVLTF
TRBV13 many CASSSPRTSGRKQYF
TRBV29-1 few CSAIRAGADYGYTF
TRBV5-8 - CASSFYIGSGQISGNTIYF
TRBV7-9 - CASSPRQMGPPPYNEQFF
TRBV10-3 once CAIGRDGNTGELFF
TRBV2 - CASRAAGSSYNEQFF
TRBV15 once CATSWDARYEQFF
TRBV7-2 once CASSLVAGGYNEQFF
TRBV9 - CASSPSGGGLYSPLHF
TRBV2 - CASSEGTSGTEAFF
TRBV28 - CASSLFGVGTNEKLFF
TRBV19 - CASSEGIQAFF
TRBV27 - CASSSGGGELDTQYF
TRBV11-1 - CASSPGTSYWGTDTQYF
TRBV28 - CASSFLVGEYSYNEQFF
TRBV7-9 - CASSLEGADDYGYTF
TRBV28 - CASSFSYAGELFF
TRBV27 medium-sized CASTPGGASPNQPQHF
TRBV27 - CASSSNTGELFF
TRBV18 - CASSISPDSNQPQHF
TRBV6-5 - CASSYGEWITEAFF
TRBV7-9 once CASSSEEGQYF
TRBV4-1 medium-sized CASSRDQAGEIEQFF
TRBV11-2 - CASSPPTSGAIRYTQYF
TRBV28 - CASSLRAGLNQPQHF
TRBV7-3 - CASSPTKDGYSGNTIYF
TRBV28 - CASSSTQGYSNQPQHF